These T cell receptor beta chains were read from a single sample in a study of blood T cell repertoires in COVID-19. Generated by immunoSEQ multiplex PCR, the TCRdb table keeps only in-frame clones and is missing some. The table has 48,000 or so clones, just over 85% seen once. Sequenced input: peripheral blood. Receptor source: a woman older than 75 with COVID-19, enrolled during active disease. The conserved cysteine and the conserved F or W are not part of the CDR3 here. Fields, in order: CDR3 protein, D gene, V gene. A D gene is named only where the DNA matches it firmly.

CDR3aa: ASRQGDQPQH
d_gene: TRBD1
v_gene: TRBV19

CDR3aa: ASSFQGGRSYEQY
d_gene: NA
v_gene: TRBV5-4

CDR3aa: ASSIGIPIYNEQF
d_gene: NA
v_gene: TRBV19

CDR3aa: ATSARHGGSYEQY
d_gene: TRBD2
v_gene: TRBV24-1

CDR3aa: ASSYSIWGEKTEAF
d_gene: NA
v_gene: TRBV6-5

CDR3aa: ASSPSGVETQY
d_gene: NA
v_gene: TRBV18

CDR3aa: ASSLVGGALTDTQY
d_gene: TRBD2
v_gene: TRBV5-1

CDR3aa: ASTQGTYEQY
d_gene: TRBD1
v_gene: TRBV28

CDR3aa: ASSQRQGADYGYT
d_gene: TRBD1
v_gene: TRBV2

CDR3aa: ASSVGLGIPNEKLF
d_gene: NA
v_gene: TRBV9

CDR3aa: ASSFGQGINTQY
d_gene: TRBD1
v_gene: TRBV13

CDR3aa: ATKGQGRNYGYT
d_gene: NA
v_gene: TRBV6-5

CDR3aa: ASRRGGGTYEQY
d_gene: TRBD2
v_gene: TRBV28

CDR3aa: ATSRDRGNYGYT
d_gene: NA
v_gene: TRBV15

CDR3aa: ASAKQGGYSPLH
d_gene: TRBD1
v_gene: TRBV2

CDR3aa: ASSTDRFSGNTIY
d_gene: NA
v_gene: TRBV7-9

CDR3aa: SVRGTGDGYT
d_gene: TRBD1
v_gene: TRBV29-1

CDR3aa: ASSPTGVRDTQY
d_gene: TRBD1
v_gene: TRBV27

CDR3aa: ASSPTDAGLATGELF
d_gene: NA
v_gene: TRBV18

CDR3aa: ASSLWGGQGSLEAF
d_gene: NA
v_gene: TRBV13